This T cell receptor (beta chain) was recorded in a study of cytomegalovirus exposure and HLA in healthy donors. Trimming left V 3 bases short and J 0 bases short, with 12 bases between. The CDR3 spans 15 residues. Per germline, CDR1 MDHEN and CDR2 SYDVKM. About this clone: Its antigen is not known.

Researchers ran the PCR with 60 Vbeta and 13 Jbeta primers. This table comes from immunoSEQ multiplex PCR, and its TCRdb copy is limited to in-frame clones, with some not included. The table lists some 130,000 clones, about 86% of them singletons. Study findings and constraints: The authors reported that TCR beta sequences could predict HLA-A and HLA-B alleles. These predictions were accurate for most subjects in the first cohort. Across donors, most TCRs were seen rarely, yet some public ones were widespread. Sequencing artifact likely explains a cluster of highly shared sequence variants. Among TCR beta chains of equal frequency, HLA-associated ones were more clonally expanded in a later analysis.

What was sequenced was PBMCs. The chain has TRBV28 and TRBJ2-7; no definite D call. The source is a young man in good health and CMV-seronegative. The CDR3 DNA follows: TGTGCCAGCAGTTTTCGTGTCCAGATCTCCTACGAGCAGTACTTC. Residues: CASSFRVQISYEQYF.